The rows below give T cell receptor beta chains drawn from one sample of a study of cytotoxic CD8 clonotypes in ibrutinib-treated CLL. Profiled with immunoSEQ multiplex PCR; TCRdb holds only in-frame clones, not every one. In the table there are approximately 170,000 clones, about 88% of which are singletons. The material sequenced was PBMCs, taken at disease progression, from a patient treated with ibrutinib. These TCRs come from a human donor with chronic lymphocytic leukemia. The conserved cysteine and the conserved F or W are not part of the CDR3 here. The order of the fields is CDR3 length, J gene, D gene, V gene, CDR3 protein. The D gene is left open where the match is weak.

len: 11
j_gene: TRBJ1-4
d_gene: .
v_gene: TRBV6-5
CDR3aa: ASSYSQGEKLF

len: 13
j_gene: TRBJ2-2
d_gene: .
v_gene: TRBV9
CDR3aa: ASSVAQRNTGELF

len: 14
j_gene: TRBJ1-5
d_gene: .
v_gene: TRBV5-1
CDR3aa: ASSLGHGGDNQPQH

len: 8
j_gene: TRBJ1-4
d_gene: .
v_gene: TRBV2
CDR3aa: ASQGEKLF

len: 11
j_gene: TRBJ2-7
d_gene: TRBD2
v_gene: TRBV18
CDR3aa: ASSPGLVHEQY

len: 10
j_gene: TRBJ2-4
d_gene: .
v_gene: TRBV2
CDR3aa: ASSEYNGPKY

len: 10
j_gene: TRBJ2-7
d_gene: .
v_gene: TRBV6-5
CDR3aa: ATQGNGYEQY

len: 16
j_gene: TRBJ1-2
d_gene: .
v_gene: TRBV18
CDR3aa: ASSPLPVKRTPHYGYT

len: 13
j_gene: TRBJ2-1
d_gene: TRBD1
v_gene: TRBV7-9
CDR3aa: ASSSTGVSPSEQF

len: 11
j_gene: TRBJ1-4
d_gene: .
v_gene: TRBV6-1
CDR3aa: AHGQRQREKLF

len: 9
j_gene: TRBJ2-7
d_gene: .
v_gene: TRBV7-8
CDR3aa: ASSNSYEQY

len: 12
j_gene: TRBJ1-2
d_gene: TRBD1
v_gene: TRBV6-1
CDR3aa: ASSERQGAYGYT

len: 17
j_gene: TRBJ1-5
d_gene: TRBD1
v_gene: TRBV19
CDR3aa: ASNSVGPIRQGSGQPQH

len: 12
j_gene: TRBJ2-7
d_gene: TRBD1
v_gene: TRBV7-9
CDR3aa: ASSLSGQLYEQY

len: 14
j_gene: TRBJ2-7
d_gene: TRBD1
v_gene: TRBV7-9
CDR3aa: ASRAGQGAVSYEQY

len: 14
j_gene: TRBJ2-4
d_gene: .
v_gene: TRBV21-1
CDR3aa: ASSKSQREEESIQY

len: 13
j_gene: TRBJ2-3
d_gene: .
v_gene: TRBV7-2
CDR3aa: ASSPDRKSTDTQY

len: 13
j_gene: TRBJ2-3
d_gene: TRBD1
v_gene: TRBV9
CDR3aa: ASSSMTGLTDTQY

len: 13
j_gene: TRBJ2-7
d_gene: TRBD2
v_gene: TRBV5-6
CDR3aa: ASSSPSGYSYEQY

len: 11
j_gene: TRBJ2-2
d_gene: .
v_gene: TRBV28
CDR3aa: ASKGAYTGELF

len: 14
j_gene: TRBJ1-2
d_gene: TRBD1
v_gene: TRBV30
CDR3aa: ASEGTGSVTNYGYT

len: 16
j_gene: TRBJ2-1
d_gene: .
v_gene: TRBV9
CDR3aa: ASSVFSQWQGEGNEQF

len: 16
j_gene: TRBJ2-1
d_gene: .
v_gene: TRBV28
CDR3aa: ASTESIKGRGAYNEQF

len: 13
j_gene: TRBJ2-4
d_gene: TRBD1
v_gene: TRBV5-1
CDR3aa: ASSWPGQDKNIQY

len: 14
j_gene: TRBJ2-2
d_gene: TRBD2
v_gene: TRBV5-1
CDR3aa: ASSFLLAGGIGELF

len: 16
j_gene: TRBJ2-7
d_gene: .
v_gene: TRBV11-2
CDR3aa: ASSLDSYPSGPTYEQY

len: 13
j_gene: TRBJ1-4
d_gene: TRBD1
v_gene: TRBV30
CDR3aa: AWSGAGTGHEKLF

len: 11
j_gene: TRBJ1-3
d_gene: .
v_gene: TRBV5-8
CDR3aa: ASSFLSGNTIY